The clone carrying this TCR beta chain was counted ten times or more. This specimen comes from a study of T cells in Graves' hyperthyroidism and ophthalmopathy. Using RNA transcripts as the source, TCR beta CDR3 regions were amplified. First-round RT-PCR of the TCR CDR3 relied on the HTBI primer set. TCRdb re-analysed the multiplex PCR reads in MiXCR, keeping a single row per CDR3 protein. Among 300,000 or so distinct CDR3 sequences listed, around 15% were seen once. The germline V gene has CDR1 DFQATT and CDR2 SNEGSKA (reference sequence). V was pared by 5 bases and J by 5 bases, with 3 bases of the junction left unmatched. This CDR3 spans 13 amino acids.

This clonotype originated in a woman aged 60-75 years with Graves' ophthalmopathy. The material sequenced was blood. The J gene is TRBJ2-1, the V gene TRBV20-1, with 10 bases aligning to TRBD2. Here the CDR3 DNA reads TGCAGTGCTGCTAGCGGGGGAGACAATGAGCAGTTCTTC. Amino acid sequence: CSAASGGDNEQFF.